This section outlines one TCR beta chain sequence together with its context. CDR3 size: 13 residues. The V end was cut by 1 base, the J end by 4 bases, with 7 bases between. Original processing notes: Counts of nucleated cells, estimated from reference gene primer amplification, were obtained. Generated by immunoSEQ multiplex PCR, the TCRdb table keeps only in-frame clones and is missing some. From that table come the V and J calls and clone size; the DNA was used to work out D and trimming. The table has about 190,000 clones, around 86% seen once. The data derive from a study of blood T cell repertoires in COVID-19. Study overall: Some COVID-19 samples were acute and others convalescent; all came from the United States, Italy and Spain. In each case, the material was cDNA or gDNA derived from T cells, B-cell-depleted T cells, or PBMCs.

The source material was peripheral blood. This clonotype was sampled from a woman in her twenties or thirties with active or convalescent COVID-19. The V call is TRBV12-3 or TRBV12-4, the J call TRBJ1-2; D uncertain. CDR3 residues: CASSLGQAYGYTF. DNA for the CDR3: TGTGCCAGCAGTTTAGGTCAGGCCTATGGCTACACCTTC.